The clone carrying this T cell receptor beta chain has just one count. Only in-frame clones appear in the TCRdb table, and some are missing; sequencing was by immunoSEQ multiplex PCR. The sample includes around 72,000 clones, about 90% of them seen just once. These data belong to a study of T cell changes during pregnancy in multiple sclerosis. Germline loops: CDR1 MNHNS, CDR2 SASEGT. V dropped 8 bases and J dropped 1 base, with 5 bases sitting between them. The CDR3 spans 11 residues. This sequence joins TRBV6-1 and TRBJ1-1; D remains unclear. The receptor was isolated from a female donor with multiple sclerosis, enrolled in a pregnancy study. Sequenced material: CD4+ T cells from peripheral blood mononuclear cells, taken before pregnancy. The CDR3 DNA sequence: TGTGCCAGCCGTAAGAACACTGAAGCTTTCTTT. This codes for CASRKNTEAFF.